This T cell receptor beta chain was found in a study of glioma-infiltrating T cells after dendritic cell vaccination. Overall study context: Glioblastoma patients came from Phase I and II dendritic cell vaccination trials.

The PCR used 60 V beta and 13 J beta primers. The assay was immunoSEQ multiplex PCR, and TCRdb's table has in-frame clones only and misses some. Here the sample spans under 70,000 clones, about 81% being singletons. Only patients with spare fresh-frozen tumor and over two years of follow-up were included. The CDR3 has 14 amino acids. Germline V CDR1 and CDR2: SGDLS, YYNGEE. Deletions cut 0 bases from V and 0 bases from J, with 7 bases between. The TCR sequence derives from a human donor with glioblastoma. Material: blood, obtained before dendritic cell vaccination. This chain joins TRBV9 and TRBJ2-7; D remains unclear. Written as DNA, the CDR3 is TGTGCCAGCAGCGTAGACACAGCCTCCTACGAGCAGTACTTC. Protein product: CASSVDTASYEQYF.